The source of this T cell receptor (beta chain) is a study of technical replicates of blood from several donors. The CDR3 has 17 amino acids. Unmatched junction bases numbered 10, after V lost 5 bases and J lost 3 bases. CDR1 and CDR2 (germline): SSHAT, FNYEAQ (reference sequence). Profiled with immunoSEQ multiplex PCR; TCRdb holds only in-frame clones, not every one. The sample has tens of thousands of clones, around 97% seen once. The sample comprised T cells isolated from PBMCs. The chain couples TRBV7-7 to TRBJ2-3, with 11 bases matching TRBD1. The receptor comes from a human donor in good health. The CDR3 sequence: CASSEQIGTGGTDTQYF. The CDR3 region has the DNA TGTGCCAGCAGCGAGCAAATCGGGACAGGGGGAACAGATACGCAGTATTTT.